This T cell receptor beta chain was obtained from a study of T cell repertoires in cytomegalovirus infection (dated by TCRdb to about 2019). A note on the overall study: Because public TCR beta signatures pointed to carriage of CMV infection together with the matching HLA type, the HLA type of each donor mattered for the analysis.

Results and caveats for the whole study, not just this receptor: The ex vivo response was dominated by HLA-C-restricted CMV-specific TCR beta clonotypes, and the single most frequent clonotype in two of eight donors was supplied by these HLA-C-restricted clonotypes. Cumulative frequency of public TCR beta family members discriminated carriers of CMV infection plus the relevant HLA type in this cohort and an independent roughly 330-donor cohort.

Sequencing instrument: Illumina HiSeq 1500. TCRdb reworked the public reads: Q25 trimming with fastp, MiXCR clone assembly, productive beta chains retained. CDR3 protein sequences are deduplicated, and each keeps its most common genes and DNA. For this sample the table gives 200,000 to 300,000 distinct CDR3 sequences, of which roughly an eighth were detected only once. The top ten clonotypes cover around 8.1% of the sample. This clonotype was observed a single time. Its antigen remains undetermined. Base qualities were left out, and no much larger clone turns up one base away. Weak support is all one read offers. The sequenced material came from PBMCs. This receptor was obtained from a human donor in good health (CMV status not recorded). Some clones in this sample may be carry-over from other donors' samples.

The DNA reads TGTGCCAGCAGACCCAGACTAGCGGATCTCTCTGGGGCCAACGTCCTGACTTTC. This sequence encodes CASRPRLADLSGANVLTF. The rearranged chain carries TRBV6-5 and TRBJ2-6, and 9 junction bases match TRBD2. The CDR3, from cysteine to phenylalanine, totals 18 residues. The entry retains the CDR3 DNA only, 54 bases that are in frame from base 1. The germline V end is reduced by 6 bases and the J end by 0 bases; junction bases left unmatched: 9. The germline V gene sets CDR1 to MNHEY and CDR2 to SVGAGI.